This TCR beta chain was recovered during a study of blood T cell repertoires in COVID-19. Study in general: The samples span acute and convalescent COVID-19 from the United States, Italy and Spain. From T cells, B-cell-depleted T cells, or PBMCs came the material, which was cDNA or gDNA.

As processed by the authors: Estimation of nucleated cell counts was performed using reference gene primer amplification. Generated by immunoSEQ multiplex PCR, the TCRdb table keeps only in-frame clones and is missing some. V and J calls and clone size follow that table, whereas D and trimming were derived from the DNA. The sample contains approximately 280,000 clones, approximately 83% of which appear only once. Germline V gene data show CDR1 as LNHDA and CDR2 as SQIVND (reference sequence). The CDR3 runs 15 residues. With V trimmed by 5 bases and J by 0 bases, 7 bases remained unmatched. Sequences were obtained from peripheral blood. The rearrangement joins TRBV19 to TRBJ2-7; 7 bases line up with TRBD2. This TCR derives from a woman in her 70s with acute or convalescent COVID-19. The CDR3 is CASSLGGDGSYEQYF. DNA of the CDR3: TGTGCCAGTAGTCTGGGGGGGGACGGCTCCTACGAGCAGTACTTC. Combining the CDR3 with reference TRBV19 and TRBJ2-7 gives the whole variable domain DGGITQSPKYLFRKEGQNVTLSCEQNLNHDAMYWYRQDPGQGLRLIYYSQIVNDFQKGDIAEGYSVSREKKESFPLTVTSAQKNPTAFYLCASSLGGDGSYEQYFGPGTRLTVT.